Sequencing of this TCR beta chain was carried out in a study of post-analysis software for immune sequencing data. Across the whole study: Disease trajectories encompassed relapsing-remitting, secondary progressive and progressive-relapsing multiple sclerosis.

The CDR3 length is 13 residues. V gave up 5 bases and J gave up 4 bases; unmatched junction bases: 4. Germline loops: CDR1 SGHTA, CDR2 FQGTGA. cDNA libraries of TCR beta carried unique molecular identifiers. Each CDR3 protein gets one entry after TCRdb re-called the PCR reads with MiXCR. The sample lists hundreds of thousands of distinct CDR3 sequences, around 50% occurring once. Points on this clonotype: Its antigen is unidentified.

Findings and caveats of the study: Multiple sclerosis patients showed significantly lower normalized Chao1 diversity than controls did. In patients, TRBV5-6, TRBV5-1 and TRBV20-1 belonged to five or six TRBV segments found more frequently than in controls.

This TCR was sampled from a girl aged 10-17 years with multiple sclerosis. The chain carries TRBV7-3 and TRBJ1-1; 7 bases line up with TRBD1. Sequencing was done on a sample of blood. The CDR3 region has the DNA TGTGCCAGCAGCGCCAGACAGGGCACTGAAGCTTTCTTT. Protein: CASSARQGTEAFF.